These 7 T cell receptor beta chains were sequenced from one sample in a study of OX40 agonist ivuxolimab in advanced cancers. This table comes from immunoSEQ multiplex PCR, and its TCRdb copy is limited to in-frame clones, with some not included. The data show 30,000 to 45,000 clones, with less than 90% seen just once and about 4% held by the top ten. The sequencing used CD4+ or CD8+ T cells sorted from blood, collected in a trial of the OX40 agonist ivuxolimab. These receptors were obtained from an adult with an advanced solid tumor such as melanoma, head and neck, liver or kidney cancer.

V and J are TRBV6-1 and TRBJ1-3; no clear D gene. V was cut by 8 bases and J by 8 bases, with 10 bases left in between. Germline CDR1 reads MNHNS; CDR2 reads SASEGT. The CDR3 is 11 amino acids. CDR3 nucleotides: TGTGCCAGCGGAAGGGCACACACCATATATTTT. Translation gives CASGRAHTIYF.

This chain joins TRBV5-1 and TRBJ1-2; TRBD1 agrees at 7 bases. This CDR3 region has 13 residues. Germline-derived CDR1 and CDR2 are SGHRS and YFSETQ. V lost 4 bases, J lost 3 bases, and 3 bases stayed unmatched. The CDR3 DNA reads TGCGCCAGCAGCGCAGGGGGAGACTATGGCTACACCTTC. This codes for CASSAGGDYGYTF.

This chain connects TRBV28 to TRBJ1-2; 9 bases map to TRBD1. Germline V lookup: CDR1 MDHEN, CDR2 SYDVKM. V shed 5 bases and J 4 bases; nucleotides not matched to a gene: 5. The CDR3 is made up of 14 amino acids. CDR3 sequence: CASSTTGGVYGYTF. DNA of the CDR3: TGTGCCAGCAGTACAACAGGGGGCGTCTATGGCTACACCTTC.

This clone was detected a few times. The chain recombines TRBV28 with TRBJ1-2; 7 nucleotides agree with TRBD1. Germline V lookup: CDR1 MDHEN, CDR2 SYDVKM. With 3 bases clipped from V and 4 bases from J, the junction kept 8 bases outside the gene matches. The CDR3 has 15 residues. CDR3 amino acids: CASSLGGQLAYGYTF. For the CDR3, the DNA is TGTGCCAGCAGTTTGGGGGGACAGCTTGCCTATGGCTACACCTTC.

The chain is built from TRBV29-1 and TRBJ2-7; D remains unclear. V shed 3 bases and J shed 0 bases, with 6 bases lying between them. From germline, CDR1 is SQVTM and CDR2 ANQGSEA. The CDR3 has 12 amino acids. Here the CDR3 DNA reads TGCAGCGTTGAGAACATCTCCTACGAGCAGTACTTC. Its translation is CSVENISYEQYF.

The chain recombines TRBV28 with TRBJ2-1, with TRBD2 matching over 7 bases. After removal of 3 bases from V and 6 bases from J, the junction contained 8 bases not matched to a gene. Germline lookup yields CDR1 MDHEN and CDR2 SYDVKM. The CDR3 is 15 amino acids. This chain's CDR3 is CASSFSGGRRNEQFF. The CDR3 DNA follows: TGTGCCAGCAGTTTTTCCGGCGGGAGACGCAATGAGCAGTTCTTC. Full variable domain (missing parts from reference TRBV28 and TRBJ2-1): DVKVTQSSRYLVKRTGEKVFLECVQDMDHENMFWYRQDPGLGLRLIYFSYDVKMKEKGDIPEGYSVSREKKERFSLILESASTNQTSMYLCASSFSGGRRNEQFFGPGTRLTVL.

This clone appeared once. The V and J genes are TRBV15 and TRBJ1-1; TRBD1 is a possible D gene (5 bases). CDR3 size: 15 residues. CDR1 and CDR2 (germline): LNHNV, YYDKDF (reference sequence). V was pared by 1 base and J by 5 bases, with 14 bases between. The CDR3 loop reads CATSRALGGVTEAFF. The CDR3, as DNA: TGTGCCACCAGCAGAGCGTTAGGAGGGGTGACTGAAGCTTTCTTT.